This is a list of T cell receptor beta chains from one sample in a study of Ad26.COV2.S vaccination and SARS-CoV-2 variants. The repertoire was sequenced with immunoSEQ multiplex PCR; TCRdb's copy has only in-frame clones and lacks some. The sample has more than 400,000 clones; 92% are singletons. The sequencing here drew on peripheral blood, taken in a trial of Ad26.COV2.S vaccine versus placebo. The receptors originated from a person aged 18-60 years who received the Ad26.COV2.S COVID-19 vaccine or a placebo. Both conserved end residues are part of each CDR3.

v_call	j_call	cdr3_aa
TRBV6-5	TRBJ2-7	CASRPDSSYEQYF
TRBV6-5	TRBJ2-7	CASSYSGSGGANEQYF
TRBV3-1/TRBV3-2	TRBJ1-2	CASSLRDTGGAYGYTF
TRBV6-5	TRBJ1-1	CASSRDREGEAFF
TRBV27	TRBJ2-7	CASSPTGYEQYF
TRBV19	TRBJ2-2	CASSGDRVYPGELFF
TRBV9	TRBJ1-1	CASSNRDADWDTEAFF
TRBV9	TRBJ1-5	CASSSGTGNAKPQHF
TRBV7-9	TRBJ2-7	CASSPTSGGAYEQYF
TRBV5-6	TRBJ1-4	CASSMDATNEKLFF
TRBV4-1	TRBJ1-5	CASSPIDRAWSNQPQHF
TRBV5-6	TRBJ2-1	CASTRRDRGYNEQFF
TRBV27	TRBJ2-3	CASSSLHLSRPRSTDTQYF
TRBV7-2	TRBJ2-7	CASSSLGDEQYF
TRBV4-3	TRBJ2-7	CASSQASGTGVYEQYF
TRBV2	TRBJ2-5	CASSEPAETQYF
TRBV19	TRBJ1-2	CASSARGPGGYTF
TRBV11-2	TRBJ2-5	CASSFGTGSTRSETQYF
TRBV19	TRBJ1-2	CASSIDWSQDRDYGYTF
TRBV6-1	TRBJ2-5	CASSEGGGRGQETQYF
TRBV6-5	TRBJ1-4	CATVQGNNEKLFF
TRBV3-1/TRBV3-2	TRBJ1-4	CASSQGGHPGKLFF
TRBV20-1	TRBJ1-6	CSASVGVGDSPLHF
TRBV30	TRBJ2-1	CAWNPGTGLSYNEQFF
TRBV19	TRBJ2-3	CASSIQGLAGDTQYF
TRBV7-2	TRBJ1-2	CASSLPLRSLWGYGYTF
TRBV27	TRBJ1-5	CASSRELNQPQHF
TRBV5-6	TRBJ2-2	CASSPPWAGELFF
TRBV12-3/TRBV12-4	TRBJ2-7	CASSLNRYEQYF
TRBV6-5	TRBJ1-4	CATGSGNEKLFF
TRBV19	TRBJ1-1	CASSIDDAMRSEAFF
TRBV5-6	TRBJ1-1	CASSLGLNTEAFF
TRBV28	TRBJ2-1	CASRPGGRNEQFF
TRBV2	TRBJ1-1	CASSEKPTGGTEAFF
TRBV30	TRBJ2-5	CAWTSGETQYF
TRBV3-1/TRBV3-2	TRBJ2-6	CASSHLGPSLGANVLTF
TRBV12-5	TRBJ2-5	CASGLVLGAWARQETQYF
TRBV9	TRBJ2-1	CASSFTTVGMQFF
TRBV19	TRBJ1-1	CASRKGSMNTEAFF
TRBV27	TRBJ1-2	CASSLSGDGYTF
TRBV7-9	TRBJ1-6	CASSLVSNSPLHF
TRBV19	TRBJ1-1	CASSPGQGLNTEAFF
TRBV18	TRBJ2-7	CASSPIARDEQYF
TRBV7-8	TRBJ2-3	CASSPPPGGGNTDTQYF
TRBV28	TRBJ2-7	CASSLWRRRGTYEQYF
TRBV2	TRBJ2-5	CASSDGTGYGETQYF
TRBV2	TRBJ1-1	CASRGEGFTEAFF
TRBV6-2/TRBV6-3	TRBJ1-4	CASSYIVGGQVNEKLFF
TRBV28	TRBJ2-5	CASRWGGTETQYF
TRBV5-8	TRBJ1-2	CASSNGTLPNYGYTF
TRBV6-6	TRBJ1-2	CASSGTVTSGYTF
TRBV7-2	TRBJ1-1	CASSGRGGNTEAFF
TRBV4-3	TRBJ1-6	CASSQDPGTVFNSPLHF
TRBV29-1	TRBJ2-5	CSVEDYRSGGAQETQYF
TRBV5-3	TRBJ1-2	CARSSAGCGPIDYGYTF
TRBV7-8	TRBJ2-3	CASSQLPIQRARTDTQYF
TRBV7-2	TRBJ1-1	CASSLRGGQGARAFF
TRBV5-1	TRBJ1-6	CASSLEAVVNSPLHF